This T cell receptor beta chain was obtained from a study of T-cell reconstitution after alpha-beta-depleted transplantation in children. Molecular barcoding with unique molecular identifiers was used for the TCRbeta library. TCRdb reprocessed the PCR reads via MiXCR and lists one record per CDR3 protein. The sample consists of over 550,000 distinct CDR3 sequences, about 10% of them appearing once. The CDR3 sequence is 16 residues long. V lost 6 bases and J lost 7; bases outside the gene matches: 10. The chain employs TRBV12-3 or TRBV12-4 and TRBJ2-1; 12 bases are a match to TRBD2. This clonotype was sampled from a human donor who donated a stem cell graft to a child with acute myeloid leukemia. Material: PBMCs from the stem cell graft donor, obtained from the stem cell graft. The CDR3 sequence is CASSPAGTSGWNEQFF. The CDR3 DNA is TGTGCCAGCAGCCCCGCCGGGACTAGCGGGTGGAATGAGCAGTTCTTC.